Presented here are 32 T cell receptor beta chains from one specimen sequenced in a study of T-cell memory formation after mild COVID-19 (dated by TCRdb to the early 2020s). Libraries came from 5' RACE. Instrument used: Illumina NovaSeq 6000. TCRdb reanalyzed the raw reads on its own, using fastp at Q25 for trimming and MiXCR for clone calling, and kept in-frame beta chains. Here each entry gathers all rows of one CDR3 protein and keeps the most common genes and DNA. Within this sample are 130,000 to 150,000 distinct CDR3 sequences, with roughly a fifth of them counted one time only. The ten top clones hold about 2.3% of the sample. The sequenced sample consisted of PBMCs or a T cell subset sorted from them (not recorded which). Source of these receptors: an adult woman who had mild COVID-19 (a few samples of this study predate the infection). The sample titles of this study are shuffled in the database, so cell type and time point are left out; the donor was told from shared clones.

V usage is TRBV20-1 and J usage is TRBJ2-3, with TRBD2 matching over 16 bases. V lost 3 bases and J lost 3; bases outside the gene matches: 6. This CDR3 is built from 17 residues. CDR1 and CDR2 (germline): DFQATT, SNEGSKA (reference sequence). CDR3 loop: CSARGTSGRAGTDTQYF. CDR3 nucleotide sequence: TGCAGTGCTAGGGGGACTAGCGGGAGGGCCGGGACAGATACGCAGTATTTT.

J is TRBJ2-1 and V is TRBV4-2; 10 bases map to TRBD2. Germline CDR1 LGHNA, CDR2 YNFKEQ. V trimming: 1 base; J trimming: 5 bases; junction bases outside the gene matches: 5. The CDR3 length is 16 residues. CDR3 sequence (DNA): TGTGCCAGCAGCCAAGGTCGGACTAGCGGCGACAATGAGCAGTTCTTC. It codes for CASSQGRTSGDNEQFF.

This sequence joins TRBV6-6 and TRBJ1-5; the D is unclear. Trimming shortened V by 0 bases and J by 0 bases, and 6 bases separated the two germline ends. The CDR3 is 15 residues long. CDR1 is MNHNY, CDR2 SVGAGI, per germline (reference sequence). The CDR3 region is CASSYSGNSNQPQHF. CDR3 DNA: TGTGCCAGCAGTTACTCGGGGAATAGCAATCAGCCCCAGCATTTT.

This clonotype appeared a few times. The chain carries TRBV6-5 and TRBJ2-7; 10 positions match TRBD2. The V and J ends lost 0 bases and 1 base, in that order; junction bases with no gene match: 6. Germline V gene lookup returns CDR1 MNHEY and CDR2 SVGAGI. This CDR3 is 17 amino acids long. The CDR3 bases are TGTGCCAGCAGTTACTCAGCGGGAGGGCCCAGATCCTACGAGCAGTACTTC. Its translation: CASSYSAGGPRSYEQYF.

DNA for the CDR3: TGCGCCAGCAGCTTCCCTTCTGGCCGGGGTCCAGTGGACTACGAGCAGTACTTC. This codes for CASSFPSGRGPVDYEQYF. The chain uses TRBV5-1 and TRBJ2-7, with a possible D match to TRBD2 (5 bases). The CDR3 runs to 18 residues. Germline V gives CDR1 SGHRS, CDR2 YFSETQ. V lost 2 bases to trimming and J lost 3 bases, with 24 bases between them.

This clonotype was counted a few times. The V gene is TRBV12-3 or TRBV12-4, the J gene TRBJ2-1; D perhaps matches TRBD2 (6 bases). This CDR3 is built from 15 residues. V lost 3 bases, J lost 7 bases, and 16 bases lay in between. The CDR3 loop is CASSFGWEERNEQFF. DNA for the CDR3: TGTGCCAGCAGTTTCGGGTGGGAGGAGCGGAATGAGCAGTTCTTC.

The chain joins TRBV30 to TRBJ1-3, with D unclear. The germline gives CDR1 GTSNPN, CDR2 SVGIG (reference sequence). This CDR3 is built from 13 residues. Trimming took 0 bases from V and 4 from J, leaving 7 bases between them. The chain's CDR3 is CAWSVWQGNTIYF. The CDR3 nucleotides are TGTGCCTGGAGTGTGTGGCAGGGAAACACCATATATTTT.

The chain uses TRBV19 and TRBJ2-1, with D possibly matching TRBD2 (6 bases). This CDR3 has 14 residues. Germline CDR1 LNHDA, CDR2 SQIVND (reference sequence). The V end lost 9 bases, the J end lost 6 bases, and 18 bases lay between the germline ends. The CDR3 nucleotides are TGTGCCAGCATTTCTAGCGAGACCTCCAATGAGCAGTTCTTC. Translating gives CASISSETSNEQFF.

This clonotype came up a few times. The chain joins TRBV5-1 to TRBJ1-1, with TRBD1 matching 11 bases. Trimming cost V 4 bases and J 5 bases; bases outside gene matches: 7. The germline V gene encodes CDR1 SGHRS and CDR2 YFSETQ. The CDR3 length is 15 residues. The CDR3 loop is CASSPSGTGGTEAFF. In nucleotides, the CDR3 is TGCGCCAGCAGCCCCTCCGGGACAGGGGGGACTGAAGCTTTCTTT.

The chain uses TRBV7-3 and TRBJ2-5, with 13 nucleotides matching TRBD2. V was pared by 5 bases and J by 5 bases, with 8 bases of the junction left unmatched. This CDR3 contains 16 residues. Germline V CDR1 and CDR2: SGHTA, FQGTGA. The CDR3 nucleotides read TGTGCCAGCAGCCCTGGGACTAGCGGGGTCAGTGAGACCCAGTACTTC. This translates into CASSPGTSGVSETQYF.

Here the CDR3 reads CASSPQWDNEKLFF. The CDR3 DNA reads as TGCGCCAGCAGCCCTCAGTGGGATAATGAAAAACTGTTTTTT. The V call is TRBV5-1, the J call TRBJ1-4; no definite D call. This CDR3 spans 14 amino acids. Germline CDR1 SGHRS, CDR2 YFSETQ. V was cut by 4 bases and J by 4 bases, with 11 bases left in between.

A few counts support this clonotype. The J gene is TRBJ2-2, the V gene TRBV6-5, with D possibly being TRBD2 (6 bases). The length of the CDR3 is 16 residues. Germline CDR1 MNHEY, CDR2 SVGAGI. The germline V and J ends were trimmed by 2 bases and 1 base, with 11 bases remaining between them. CDR3 sequence (DNA): TGTGCCAGCAGTTACGGGGGGAGTCTGAACACCGGGGAGCTGTTTTTT. It is translated as CASSYGGSLNTGELFF.

The chain recombines TRBV19 with TRBJ1-2, with a tentative D call TRBD1 (5 bases). V lost 4 bases, J lost 3 bases, and 18 bases lay in between. Germline loops: CDR1 LNHDA, CDR2 SQIVND (reference sequence). The CDR3 totals 16 residues. This chain's CDR3 is CASSNQIQGTDYGYTF. The CDR3 DNA reads TGTGCCAGTAGTAACCAAATCCAAGGGACGGACTATGGCTACACCTTC.

The chain is built from TRBV5-4 and TRBJ2-3; D gene unclear. V shed 7 bases and J shed 2 bases, with 11 bases lying between them. CDR1 SGHNT and CDR2 YYREEE come from the germline V gene (reference sequence). CDR3 size: 13 residues. CDR3 sequence reads: CASHPWYTDTQYF. Here the CDR3 DNA reads TGTGCCAGCCACCCGTGGTACACAGATACGCAGTATTTT.

The chain combines TRBV7-2 with TRBJ2-1; the match to TRBD2 covers 10 bases. Germline values: CDR1 SGHTA, CDR2 FQGNSA. Losses at the gene ends were 3 bases for V and 9 bases for J; bases not matched to a gene: 5. The CDR3 extends over 14 amino acids. The CDR3 sequence is CASSFGTSASEQFF. The DNA for the CDR3 is TGTGCCAGCAGCTTTGGGACTAGCGCGTCTGAGCAGTTCTTC.

In its sample, this clonotype was seen a few times. A junction boundary mismatches the germline segment, possibly from a read error. The genes are TRBV7-9 and TRBJ1-1; tentatively, D is TRBD1 (6 bases). Per the germline V gene, CDR1 is SEHNR and CDR2 is FQNEAQ (reference sequence). The CDR3 extends over 15 amino acids. CDR3 in amino acids: CASSLAGRRDTEAFF. The CDR3 DNA reads as TGTGCCAGCAGCTTAGCAGGTAGGCGGGACACAGAAGCTTTCTTT.

This clonotype was recorded a few times. V and J are TRBV4-1 and TRBJ2-3, with a possible D match to TRBD2 (6 bases). The CDR3 sequence is 16 residues long. V was pared by 4 bases and J by 0 bases, with 14 bases between. Germline values: CDR1 MGHRA, CDR2 YSYEKL. Here the CDR3 DNA reads TGCGCCAGCAGCCGGGCGGGATCCGGTAGCACAGATACGCAGTATTTT. This encodes CASSRAGSGSTDTQYF.

The V gene is TRBV7-6, the J gene TRBJ2-7; no clear D gene. Germline V CDR1 and CDR2: SGHVS, FNYEAQ. Trimming pared 1 base from V and 3 bases from J, leaving 10 bases between. The CDR3 runs to 14 residues. DNA for the CDR3: TGTGCCAGCAGCTTAGTCGCGACAAACTACGAGCAGTACTTC. Amino acid sequence: CASSLVATNYEQYF.

The chain links TRBV7-9 to TRBJ1-1; D is perhaps TRBD1 (5 bases). The CDR3 consists of 14 residues. V lost 4 bases and J lost 4, with 13 bases in between. Looked up from germline, CDR1 is SEHNR and CDR2 is FQNEAQ (reference sequence). The CDR3 DNA reads as TGTGCCAGCAGCTCCAGGGCGGGGGGCACTGAAGCTTTCTTT. This codes for CASSSRAGGTEAFF.

This clonotype has a handful of counts. The genes are TRBV5-1 and TRBJ2-3; D is unresolved. Between the trimmed V and J ends, which lost 3 bases and 6 bases, there was a span of 17 bases. Germline loops: CDR1 SGHRS, CDR2 YFSETQ. This CDR3 is 15 amino acids long. CDR3 sequence: CASSSTTIGLDTQYF. The CDR3 nucleotides are TGCGCCAGCAGCTCCACTACCATCGGATTGGATACGCAGTATTTT.

This clonotype was recorded a few times. The chain recombines TRBV7-9 with TRBJ1-1; D possibly corresponds to TRBD1 (6 bases). From germline, CDR1 is SEHNR and CDR2 FQNEAQ (reference sequence). This CDR3 spans 16 amino acids. V gave up 5 bases and J gave up 2 bases, with 18 bases separating them. The CDR3 sequence: CASSLRGDNTNTEAFF. The CDR3 region has the DNA TGTGCCAGCAGCCTCCGCGGGGACAATACTAACACTGAAGCTTTCTTT.

The rearrangement joins TRBV12-3 or TRBV12-4 to TRBJ1-1; a possible D gene is TRBD1 (6 bases). CDR3 length equals 15 residues. V was clipped by 6 bases and J by 4 bases, with 18 bases between them. CDR3 in DNA: TGTGCCAGCAGCCTAACAGGGAGAGATGCCACTGAAGCTTTCTTT. Residues: CASSLTGRDATEAFF.

This clonotype was seen more than once but under ten times. The V and J genes are TRBV20-1 and TRBJ2-5; 11 positions match TRBD2. V was clipped by 0 bases and J by 3 bases; unmatched bases: 3. The CDR3 totals 15 residues. CDR1 and CDR2 from the germline V gene are DFQATT and SNEGSKA (reference sequence). CDR3 DNA sequence: TGCAGTGCTAGAGAGGCGACTAGCGGGAAAGAGACCCAGTACTTC. This translates into CSAREATSGKETQYF.

The chain recombines TRBV7-8 with TRBJ1-4, with 8 positions matching TRBD1. Germline loops: CDR1 SGHVS, CDR2 FQNEAQ. The CDR3 is made up of 16 amino acids. Trimming cost V 3 bases and J 6 bases; bases outside gene matches: 9. The CDR3 loop reads CASSLGRDRFYEKLFF. For the CDR3, the DNA is TGTGCCAGCAGCTTGGGCCGGGACAGGTTCTATGAAAAACTGTTTTTT.

This clonotype was found a few times. V gene TRBV7-9 combines with J gene TRBJ2-3; TRBD2 matches 12 bases. The CDR3 length is 18 residues. V gave up 1 base and J gave up 0 bases; unmatched junction bases: 5. Germline CDR1 is SEHNR and CDR2 is FQNEAQ (reference sequence). The CDR3 nucleotides are TGTGCCAGCAGCTTAGGGCGACTAGCGGGGGCAAGCACAGATACGCAGTATTTT. This encodes CASSLGRLAGASTDTQYF.

The V and J genes are TRBV6-6 and TRBJ2-3, with TRBD2 identical over 7 bases. The CDR3 spans 14 residues. Germline CDR1 MNHNY, CDR2 SVGAGI (reference sequence). Trimming cost V 2 bases and J 5 bases; bases outside gene matches: 4. CDR3 sequence (DNA): TGTGCCAGCAGTTACCTCGGACTAGTAGATACGCAGTATTTT. Protein product: CASSYLGLVDTQYF.

V usage is TRBV15 and J usage is TRBJ2-2, with a possible D match to TRBD2 (6 bases). The CDR3 consists of 14 residues. From germline, CDR1 is LNHNV and CDR2 YYDKDF (reference sequence). The V and J ends lost 8 bases and 6 bases respectively, with 16 bases between them. The CDR3 region is CATSGTPSAGELFF. DNA of the CDR3: TGTGCCACCTCCGGGACTCCAAGCGCCGGGGAGCTGTTTTTT.

There are a few counts of this clonotype. This sequence joins TRBV19 and TRBJ1-1, with D uncertain. With 6 bases removed from V and 5 bases from J, the gap between germline ends came to 16 bases. CDR1 and CDR2 from the germline V gene are LNHDA and SQIVND (reference sequence). The CDR3 extends over 14 amino acids. CDR3 region: CASRPGSLRTEAFF. The CDR3 DNA is TGTGCCAGTAGACCCGGGAGCTTGAGGACTGAAGCTTTCTTT.

This clonotype was counted only a few times. CDR3 in amino acids: CASSRKSWAGELFF. The DNA for the CDR3 is TGTGCCAGCAGCCGTAAATCATGGGCCGGGGAGCTGTTTTTT. This chain connects TRBV7-9 to TRBJ2-2; D unresolved. Germline CDR1 is SEHNR and CDR2 is FQNEAQ (reference sequence). Trimming pared 5 bases from V and 6 bases from J, leaving 13 bases between. CDR3 length: 14 amino acids.

This clonotype was detected many times. This rearrangement joins TRBV6-6 to TRBJ2-7; 7 bases are shared with TRBD1. Trimming cost V 6 bases and J 2 bases; bases outside gene matches: 1. The germline V gene has CDR1 MNHNY and CDR2 SVGAGI (reference sequence). The CDR3 loop spans 12 amino acids. CDR3 in DNA: TGTGCCAGCAGCGGGACAGCCTACGAGCAGTACTTC. It specifies CASSGTAYEQYF.

The chain links TRBV5-6 to TRBJ2-1; the match to TRBD1 covers 10 bases. The CDR3 sequence is 15 residues long. The V segment lost 3 bases and the J segment 7 bases; nucleotides outside the gene matches: 7. Germline-derived CDR1 and CDR2 are SGHDT and YYEEEE. CDR3 in DNA: TGTGCCAGCAGCTACCGGGACAGGGGCAAAAATGAGCAGTTCTTC. Its translation: CASSYRDRGKNEQFF.

The rearrangement uses TRBV5-1 and TRBJ2-5, with 9 bases fitting TRBD2. This CDR3 contains 16 residues. Losses at the gene ends were 3 bases for V and 6 bases for J; bases not matched to a gene: 12. Germline CDR1 reads SGHRS; CDR2 reads YFSETQ. The CDR3: CASSSVLAGGGKTQYF. The CDR3 DNA sequence: TGCGCCAGCAGCTCAGTACTAGCGGGCGGCGGGAAGACCCAGTACTTC.